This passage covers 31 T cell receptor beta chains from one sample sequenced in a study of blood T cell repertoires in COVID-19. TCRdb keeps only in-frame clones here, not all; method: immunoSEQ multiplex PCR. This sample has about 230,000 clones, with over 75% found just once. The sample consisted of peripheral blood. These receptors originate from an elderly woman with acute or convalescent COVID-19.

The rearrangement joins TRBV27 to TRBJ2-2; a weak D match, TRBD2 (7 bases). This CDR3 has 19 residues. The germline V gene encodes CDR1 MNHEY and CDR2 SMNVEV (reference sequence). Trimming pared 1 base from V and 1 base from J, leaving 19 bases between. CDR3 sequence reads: CASSLWGGRSALNTGELFF. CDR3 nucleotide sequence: TGTGCCAGCAGTTTATGGGGGGGGCGCTCGGCCTTGAACACCGGGGAGCTGTTTTTT.

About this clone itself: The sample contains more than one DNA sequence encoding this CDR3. CDR3 in amino acids: CAISKDRGTEAFF. CDR3 nucleotide sequence: TGTGCCATCAGTAAAGACAGGGGCACTGAAGCTTTCTTT. The chain couples TRBV10-3 to TRBJ1-1, with 8 bases lining up with TRBD1. V dropped 5 bases and J dropped 4; count of bases not matched to a gene: 3. The CDR3 spans 13 residues. The germline CDR1 and CDR2 sequences are ENHRY and SYGVKD.

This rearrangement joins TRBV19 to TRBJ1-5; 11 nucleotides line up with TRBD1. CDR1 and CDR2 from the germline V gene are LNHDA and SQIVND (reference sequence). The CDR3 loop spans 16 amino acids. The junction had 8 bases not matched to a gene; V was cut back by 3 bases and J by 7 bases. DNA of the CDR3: TGTGCCAGTAGTATCCTGGACAGGGGGCGCGGGCAGCCCCAGCATTTT. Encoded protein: CASSILDRGRGQPQHF.

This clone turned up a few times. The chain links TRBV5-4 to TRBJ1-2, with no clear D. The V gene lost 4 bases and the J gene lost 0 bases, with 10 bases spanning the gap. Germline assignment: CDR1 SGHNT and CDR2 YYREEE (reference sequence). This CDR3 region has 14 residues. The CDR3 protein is CASSPPVSNYGYTF. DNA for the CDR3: TGTGCCAGCAGCCCCCCGGTTTCTAACTATGGCTACACCTTC.

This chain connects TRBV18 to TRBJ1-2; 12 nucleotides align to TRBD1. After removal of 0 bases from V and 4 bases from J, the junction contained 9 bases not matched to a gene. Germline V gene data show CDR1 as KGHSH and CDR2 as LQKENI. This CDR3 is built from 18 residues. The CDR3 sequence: CASSPPGTGGAESYGYTF. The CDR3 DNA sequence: TGTGCCAGCTCACCACCGGGGACAGGGGGCGCAGAAAGCTATGGCTACACCTTC.

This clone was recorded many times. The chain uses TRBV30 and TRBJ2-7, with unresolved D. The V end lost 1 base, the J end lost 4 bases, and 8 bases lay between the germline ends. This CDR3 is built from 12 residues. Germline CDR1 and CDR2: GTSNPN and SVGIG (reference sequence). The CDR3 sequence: CAWSELQYEQYF. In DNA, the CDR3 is TGTGCCTGGAGTGAGCTACAGTACGAGCAGTACTTC.

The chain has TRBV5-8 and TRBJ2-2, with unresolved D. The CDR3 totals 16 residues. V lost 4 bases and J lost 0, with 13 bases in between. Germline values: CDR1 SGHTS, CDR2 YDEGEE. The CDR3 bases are TGTGCCAGCAGCCCCGGGTGGTCACCGAACACCGGGGAGCTGTTTTTT. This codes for CASSPGWSPNTGELFF. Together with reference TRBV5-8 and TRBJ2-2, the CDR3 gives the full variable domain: EAGVTQSPTHLIKTRGQQATLRCSPISGHTSVYWYQQALGLGLQFLLWYDEGEERNRGNFPPRFSGRQFPNYSSELNVNALELEDSALYLCASSPGWSPNTGELFFGEGSRLTVL.

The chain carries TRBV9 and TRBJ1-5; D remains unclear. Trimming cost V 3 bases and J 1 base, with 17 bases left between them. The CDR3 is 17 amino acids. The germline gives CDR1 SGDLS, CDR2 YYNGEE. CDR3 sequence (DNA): TGTGCCAGCAGCGGCGACGGGGAGCGGCAAAGCAATCAGCCCCAGCATTTT. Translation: CASSGDGERQSNQPQHF.

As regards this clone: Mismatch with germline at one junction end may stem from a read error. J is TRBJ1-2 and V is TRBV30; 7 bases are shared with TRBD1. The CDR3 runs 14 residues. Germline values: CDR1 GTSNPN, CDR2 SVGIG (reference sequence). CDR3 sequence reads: CNLDRAKEDYGYTF. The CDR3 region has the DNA TGCAATCTTGACAGGGCGAAGGAGGACTATGGCTACACCTTC.

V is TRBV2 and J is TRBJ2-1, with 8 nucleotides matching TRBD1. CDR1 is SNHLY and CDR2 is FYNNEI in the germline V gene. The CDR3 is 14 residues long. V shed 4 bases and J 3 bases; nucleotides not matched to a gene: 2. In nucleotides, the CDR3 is TGTGCCAGCAGTGCACAGGGGGTCTACAATGAGCAGTTCTTC. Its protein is CASSAQGVYNEQFF. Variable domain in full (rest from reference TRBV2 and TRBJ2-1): EPEVTQTPSHQVTQMGQEVILRCVPISNHLYFYWYRQILGQKVEFLVSFYNNEISEKSEIFDDQFSVERPDGSNFTLKIRSTKLEDSAMYFCASSAQGVYNEQFFGPGTRLTVL.

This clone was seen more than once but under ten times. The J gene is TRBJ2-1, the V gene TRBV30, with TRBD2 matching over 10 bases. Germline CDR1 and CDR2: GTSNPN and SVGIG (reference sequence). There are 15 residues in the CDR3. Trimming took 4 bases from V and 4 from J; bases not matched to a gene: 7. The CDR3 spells CAWNLGLAAYNEQFF. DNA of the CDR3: TGTGCCTGGAACCTCGGACTAGCGGCTTACAATGAGCAGTTCTTC.

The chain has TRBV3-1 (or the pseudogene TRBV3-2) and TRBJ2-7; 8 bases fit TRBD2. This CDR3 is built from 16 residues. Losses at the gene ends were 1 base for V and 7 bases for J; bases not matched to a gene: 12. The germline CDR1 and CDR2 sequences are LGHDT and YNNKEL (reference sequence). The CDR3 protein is CASSQAARGGETEQYF. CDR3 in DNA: TGTGCCAGCAGCCAAGCCGCCCGGGGGGGAGAAACAGAGCAGTACTTC.

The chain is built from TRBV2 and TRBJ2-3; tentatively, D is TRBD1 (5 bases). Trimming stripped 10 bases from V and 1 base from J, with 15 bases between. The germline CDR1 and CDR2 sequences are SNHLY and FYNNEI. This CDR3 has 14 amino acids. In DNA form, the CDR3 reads TGTGCCACCACAGGTGGGTTGCGCACAGATACGCAGTATTTT. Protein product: CATTGGLRTDTQYF.

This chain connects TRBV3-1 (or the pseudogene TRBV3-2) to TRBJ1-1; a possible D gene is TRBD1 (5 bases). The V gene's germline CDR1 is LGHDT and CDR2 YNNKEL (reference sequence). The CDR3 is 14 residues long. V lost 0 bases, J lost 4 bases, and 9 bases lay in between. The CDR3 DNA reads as TGTGCCAGCAGCCAAGAGGGGGGAATCACTGAAGCTTTCTTT. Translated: CASSQEGGITEAFF.

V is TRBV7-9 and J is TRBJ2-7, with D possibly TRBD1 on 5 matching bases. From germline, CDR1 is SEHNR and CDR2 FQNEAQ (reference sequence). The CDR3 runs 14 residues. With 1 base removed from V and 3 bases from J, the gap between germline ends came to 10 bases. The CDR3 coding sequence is TGTGCCAGCAGCTTAGAGGGGAAAAGCTACGAGCAGTACTTC. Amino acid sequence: CASSLEGKSYEQYF.

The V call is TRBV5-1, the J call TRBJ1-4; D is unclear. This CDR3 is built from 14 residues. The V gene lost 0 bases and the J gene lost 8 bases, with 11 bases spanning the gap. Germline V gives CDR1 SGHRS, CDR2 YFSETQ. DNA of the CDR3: TGCGCCAGCAGCTTGGATAGCGGGGAAGAAAAACTGTTTTTT. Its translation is CASSLDSGEEKLFF. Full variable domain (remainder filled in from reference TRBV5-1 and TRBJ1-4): KAGVTQTPRYLIKTRGQQVTLSCSPISGHRSVSWYQQTPGQGLQFLFEYFSETQRNKGNFPGRFSGRQFSNSRSEMNVSTLELGDSALYLCASSLDSGEEKLFFGSGTQLSVL.

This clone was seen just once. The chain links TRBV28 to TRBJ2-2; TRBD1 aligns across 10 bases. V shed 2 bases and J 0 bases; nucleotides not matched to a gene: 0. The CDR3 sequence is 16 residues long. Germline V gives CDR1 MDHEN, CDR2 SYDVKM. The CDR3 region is CASSLGQGANTGELFF. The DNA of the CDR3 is TGTGCCAGCAGTTTAGGACAGGGGGCGAACACCGGGGAGCTGTTTTTT.

The CDR3 loop reads CASSRGSGQAGLTQYF. The CDR3, as DNA: TGCGCCAGCAGCAGGGGCTCAGGACAGGCGGGACTTACGCAGTATTTT. The rearrangement joins TRBV5-1 to TRBJ2-3; tentative D call: TRBD1 (7 bases). CDR1 SGHRS and CDR2 YFSETQ come from the germline V gene. V was pared by 4 bases and J by 8 bases, with 23 bases between. The CDR3 loop spans 16 amino acids.

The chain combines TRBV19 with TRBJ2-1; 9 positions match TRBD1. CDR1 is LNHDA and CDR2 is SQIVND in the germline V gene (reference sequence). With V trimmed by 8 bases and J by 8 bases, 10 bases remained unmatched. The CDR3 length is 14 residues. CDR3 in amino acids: CASVGGTGFHEQFF. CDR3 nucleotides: TGTGCCAGTGTAGGGGGGACAGGGTTCCATGAGCAGTTCTTC.

The CDR3 bases are TGTGCCAGCAGCTCAGTACAGGATACGCAGTATTTT. Protein product: CASSSVQDTQYF. The chain recombines TRBV6-5 with TRBJ2-3; no definite D call. The CDR3 length is 12 residues. Germline-derived CDR1 and CDR2 are MNHEY and SVGAGI. V was clipped by 6 bases and J by 6 bases, with 10 bases between them.

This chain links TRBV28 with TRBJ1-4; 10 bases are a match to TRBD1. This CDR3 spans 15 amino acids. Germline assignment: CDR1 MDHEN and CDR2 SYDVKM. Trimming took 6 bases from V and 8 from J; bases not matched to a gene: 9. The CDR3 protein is CASRRQGALGEKLFF. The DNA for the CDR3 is TGTGCCAGCAGAAGACAGGGGGCGCTGGGGGAAAAACTGTTTTTT. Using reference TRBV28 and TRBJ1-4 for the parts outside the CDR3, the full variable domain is DVKVTQSSRYLVKRTGEKVFLECVQDMDHENMFWYRQDPGLGLRLIYFSYDVKMKEKGDIPEGYSVSREKKERFSLILESASTNQTSMYLCASRRQGALGEKLFFGSGTQLSVL.

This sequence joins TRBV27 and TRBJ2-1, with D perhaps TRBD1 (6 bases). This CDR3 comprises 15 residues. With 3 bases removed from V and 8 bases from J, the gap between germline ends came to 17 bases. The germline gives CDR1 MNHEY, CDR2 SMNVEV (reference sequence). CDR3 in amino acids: CASSFSGHPLDEQFF. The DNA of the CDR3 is TGTGCCAGCAGTTTTTCGGGACATCCACTCGATGAGCAGTTCTTC.

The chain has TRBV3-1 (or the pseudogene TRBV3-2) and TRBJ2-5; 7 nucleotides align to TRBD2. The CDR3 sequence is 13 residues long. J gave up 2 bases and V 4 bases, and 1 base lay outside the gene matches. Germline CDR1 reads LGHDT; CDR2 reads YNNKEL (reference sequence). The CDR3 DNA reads TGTGCCAGCAGCCCGGGACTACAAGAGACCCAGTACTTC. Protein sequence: CASSPGLQETQYF.

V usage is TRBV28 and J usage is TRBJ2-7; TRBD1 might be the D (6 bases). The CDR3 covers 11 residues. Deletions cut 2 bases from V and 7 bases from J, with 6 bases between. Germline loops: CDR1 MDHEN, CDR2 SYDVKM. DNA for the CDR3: TGTGCCAGCAGTTTAAGGGGGGAGCAGTACTTC. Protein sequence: CASSLRGEQYF.

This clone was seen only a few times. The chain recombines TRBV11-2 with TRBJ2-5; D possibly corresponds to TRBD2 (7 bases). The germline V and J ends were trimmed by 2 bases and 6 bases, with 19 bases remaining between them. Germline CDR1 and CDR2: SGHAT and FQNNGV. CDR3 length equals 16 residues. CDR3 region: CASSLSSLGGRKTQYF. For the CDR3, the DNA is TGTGCCAGCAGCTTATCAAGTTTGGGGGGGCGGAAGACCCAGTACTTC.

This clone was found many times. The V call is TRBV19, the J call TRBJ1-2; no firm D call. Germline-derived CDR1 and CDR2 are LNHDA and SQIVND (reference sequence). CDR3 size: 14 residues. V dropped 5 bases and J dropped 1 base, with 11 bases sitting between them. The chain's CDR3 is CASSPRVNNYGYTF. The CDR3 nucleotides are TGTGCCAGTAGTCCGCGGGTCAATAACTATGGCTACACCTTC.

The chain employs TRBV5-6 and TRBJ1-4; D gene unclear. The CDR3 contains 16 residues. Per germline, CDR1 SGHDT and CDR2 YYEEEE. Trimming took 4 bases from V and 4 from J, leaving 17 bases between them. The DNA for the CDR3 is TGTGCCAGCAGCCCGTTCGGGAGGGAAATTAATGAAAAACTGTTTTTT. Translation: CASSPFGREINEKLFF.

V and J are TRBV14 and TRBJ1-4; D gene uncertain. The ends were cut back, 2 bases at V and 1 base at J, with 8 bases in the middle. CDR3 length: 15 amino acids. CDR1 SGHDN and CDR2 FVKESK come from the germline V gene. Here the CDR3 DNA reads TGTGCCAGCAGCCAACTCACAGTAACTAATGAAAAACTGTTTTTT. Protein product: CASSQLTVTNEKLFF. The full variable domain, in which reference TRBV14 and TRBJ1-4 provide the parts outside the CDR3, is EAGVTQFPSHSVIEKGQTVTLRCDPISGHDNLYWYRRVMGKEIKFLLHFVKESKQDESGMPNNRFLAERTGGTYSTLKVQPAELEDSGVYFCASSQLTVTNEKLFFGSGTQLSVL.

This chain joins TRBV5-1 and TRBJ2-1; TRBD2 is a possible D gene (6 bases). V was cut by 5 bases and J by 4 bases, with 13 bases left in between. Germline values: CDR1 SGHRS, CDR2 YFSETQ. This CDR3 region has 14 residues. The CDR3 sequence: CASSLTGVYNEQFF. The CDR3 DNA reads TGCGCCAGCAGTTTAACGGGAGTTTACAATGAGCAGTTCTTC.

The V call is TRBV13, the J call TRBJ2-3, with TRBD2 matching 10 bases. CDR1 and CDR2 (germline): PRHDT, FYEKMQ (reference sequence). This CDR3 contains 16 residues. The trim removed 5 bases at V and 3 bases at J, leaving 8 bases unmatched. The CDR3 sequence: CASSPGGTSDTDTQYF. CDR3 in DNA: TGTGCCAGCAGCCCTGGGGGGACTAGCGATACAGATACGCAGTATTTT.

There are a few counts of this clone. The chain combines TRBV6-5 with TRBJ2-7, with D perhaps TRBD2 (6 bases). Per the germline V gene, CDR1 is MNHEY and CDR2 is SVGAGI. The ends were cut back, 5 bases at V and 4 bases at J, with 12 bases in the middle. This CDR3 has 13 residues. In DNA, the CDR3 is TGTGCCAGCAGTCCCTCCGGGGGTTACGAGCAGTACTTC. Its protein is CASSPSGGYEQYF.